These T cell receptor beta chains were read from a single sample in a study of blood T cell repertoires in COVID-19. This table comes from immunoSEQ multiplex PCR, and its TCRdb copy is limited to in-frame clones, with some not included. The sample comprises about 120,000 clones, 79% of which are singletons, and about 40% rests with the top ten. Sequences were obtained from peripheral blood. The origin of the receptors is a man aged 35 to 55 with active or convalescent COVID-19. Each CDR3 is given with its conserved first and last residue. The order of the fields is D gene, J gene, V gene, clone size, CDR3 length, CDR3 DNA, CDR3 protein. The D gene is left open where the match is weak. Size is stated for part of the rows, as once, few or many counts, or as a class when the clone is expanded.

TRBD1	TRBJ1-5	TRBV27	NA	14	TGTGCCAGCAGTTTAGGGACAGGGGGTCAGCCCCAGCATTTT	CASSLGTGGQPQHF
TRBD2	TRBJ2-2	TRBV2	NA	16	TGTGCCAGCAGGGCGACTAGCGGGGGGAACACCGGGGAGCTGTTTTTT	CASRATSGGNTGELFF
NA	TRBJ2-7	TRBV9	NA	14	TGTGCCAGCAGCGTAGGGGGGCATCTTTACGAGCAGTACTTC	CASSVGGHLYEQYF
TRBD2	TRBJ2-1	TRBV30	NA	16	TGTGCCTGGAGTGAGGGCGGACTAGGCTTCTCGGATGAGCAGTTCTTC	CAWSEGGLGFSDEQFF
TRBD2	TRBJ2-7	TRBV18	NA	15	TGTGCCAGCTCACTCGGGACTAGCGGGAGTTACGAGCAGTACTTC	CASSLGTSGSYEQYF
NA	TRBJ2-1	TRBV21-1	NA	13	TGTGCCAGCAGCGAGCTCGAGTACAATGAGCAGTTCTTC	CASSELEYNEQFF
NA	TRBJ2-4	TRBV19	NA	12	TGTGCCAGTAGCGAAGGGGGAAACATTCAGTACTTC	CASSEGGNIQYF
NA	TRBJ2-3	TRBV11-2	NA	15	TGTGCCAGCAGCCCATTAGGGGGGGGCACAGATACGCAGTATTTT	CASSPLGGGTDTQYF
NA	TRBJ2-3	TRBV5-8	NA	13	TGTGCCAGCAGCTTCTCCGGGTCAGATACGCAGTATTTT	CASSFSGSDTQYF
TRBD1	TRBJ1-2	TRBV24-1	once	15	TGTGCCACCAGTGCCCGACAGGGGGTAGGCTATGGCTACACCTTC	CATSARQGVGYGYTF
NA	TRBJ2-3	TRBV6-1	once	16	TGTGCCAGCAGTGAAGTCCGGCAGGGTGGTACAGATACGCAGTATTTT	CASSEVRQGGTDTQYF
NA	TRBJ1-2	TRBV7-2	NA	12	TGTGCCAGCAGCTTAGTTGGGGGCGGCTACACCTTC	CASSLVGGGYTF
NA	TRBJ1-5	TRBV4-1	NA	18	TGCGCCAGCAGCCAAGATCTCCGAAGGCAGGGTTTCAATCAGCCCCAGCATTTT	CASSQDLRRQGFNQPQHF
NA	TRBJ2-5	TRBV5-1	NA	15	TGCGCCAGCAGCTTAAGAGCTCCCTCCCAAGAGACCCAGTACTTC	CASSLRAPSQETQYF
NA	TRBJ1-2	TRBV5-1	NA	16	TGCGCCAGCAGCCCCCAAGGCGAGGGGGTTGGTGGGGGCTACACCTTC	CASSPQGEGVGGGYTF
NA	TRBJ2-2	TRBV6-1	NA	14	TGTGCCAGCAGTGAATCGTGGAACACCGGGGAGCTGTTTTTT	CASSESWNTGELFF
NA	TRBJ2-3	TRBV28	NA	16	TGTGCCAGCAGTTTGGACCGGACGCCTCGGGGGGATACGCAGTATTTT	CASSLDRTPRGDTQYF
TRBD1	TRBJ1-2	TRBV6-6	NA	15	TGTGCCAGCAGTACCTTGGACAGGGTTGTCTATGGCTACACCTTC	CASSTLDRVVYGYTF
NA	TRBJ1-3	TRBV4-2	few	15	TGTGCCAGCAGCCAAGAGCAGAACTCTGGAAACACCATATATTTT	CASSQEQNSGNTIYF
NA	TRBJ2-5	TRBV29-1	once	14	TGCAGCCTCTCCCTCGGAGCGGGCAAAGAGACCCAGTACTTC	CSLSLGAGKETQYF
NA	TRBJ1-4	TRBV28	NA	12	TGTGCCAGTAAACAGGGTGGTGAAAAACTGTTTTTT	CASKQGGEKLFF
NA	TRBJ2-2	TRBV5-1	NA	14	TGCGCCAGCAGCCCTAATCACGAAACCGGGGAGCTGTTTTTT	CASSPNHETGELFF
TRBD1	TRBJ1-1	TRBV29-1	NA	12	TGCAGCGTTGCCCGGGACAGGGGAGAAGCTTTCTTT	CSVARDRGEAFF
NA	TRBJ2-3	TRBV6-6	few	14	TGTGCCAGCAGTTACTCGGAGATCTCGGATACGCAGTATTTT	CASSYSEISDTQYF
NA	TRBJ1-6	TRBV3-1/TRBV3-2	NA	14	TGTGCCAGCAGCCAAAAGGGAGGGAATTCACCCCTCCACTTT	CASSQKGGNSPLHF
NA	TRBJ2-1	TRBV4-1	NA	13	TGCGCCAGCAGCCCCAGGGGAAACAATGAGCAGTTCTTC	CASSPRGNNEQFF
TRBD2	TRBJ2-7	TRBV7-9	few	14	TGTGCCAGCACCCAGACAGCGGGACCCTACGAGCAGTACTTC	CASTQTAGPYEQYF
NA	TRBJ2-5	TRBV6-2/TRBV6-3	few	12	TGTGCCAGCAGTTCTAGTCTCCGGTTCCAGTACTTC	CASSSSLRFQYF
TRBD1	TRBJ2-7	TRBV5-1	NA	14	TGCGCCAGCAGCCCCGGGACAGCACTAGACGAGCAGTACTTC	CASSPGTALDEQYF